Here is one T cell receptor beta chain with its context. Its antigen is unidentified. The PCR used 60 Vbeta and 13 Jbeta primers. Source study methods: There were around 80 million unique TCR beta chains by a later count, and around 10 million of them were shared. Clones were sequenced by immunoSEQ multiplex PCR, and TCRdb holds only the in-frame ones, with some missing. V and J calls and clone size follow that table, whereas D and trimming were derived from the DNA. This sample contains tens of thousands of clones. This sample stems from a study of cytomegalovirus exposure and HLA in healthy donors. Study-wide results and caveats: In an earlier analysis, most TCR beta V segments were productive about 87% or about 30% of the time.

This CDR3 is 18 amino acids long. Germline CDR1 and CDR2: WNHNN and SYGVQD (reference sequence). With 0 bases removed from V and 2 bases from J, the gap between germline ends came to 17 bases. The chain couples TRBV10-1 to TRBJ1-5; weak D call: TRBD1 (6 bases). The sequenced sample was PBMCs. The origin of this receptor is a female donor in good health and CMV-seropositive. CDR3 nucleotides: TGCGCCAGCAGTGAGTCGCTTCAGGGGCGGAATGGCAATCAGCCCCAGCATTTT. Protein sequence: CASSESLQGRNGNQPQHF.